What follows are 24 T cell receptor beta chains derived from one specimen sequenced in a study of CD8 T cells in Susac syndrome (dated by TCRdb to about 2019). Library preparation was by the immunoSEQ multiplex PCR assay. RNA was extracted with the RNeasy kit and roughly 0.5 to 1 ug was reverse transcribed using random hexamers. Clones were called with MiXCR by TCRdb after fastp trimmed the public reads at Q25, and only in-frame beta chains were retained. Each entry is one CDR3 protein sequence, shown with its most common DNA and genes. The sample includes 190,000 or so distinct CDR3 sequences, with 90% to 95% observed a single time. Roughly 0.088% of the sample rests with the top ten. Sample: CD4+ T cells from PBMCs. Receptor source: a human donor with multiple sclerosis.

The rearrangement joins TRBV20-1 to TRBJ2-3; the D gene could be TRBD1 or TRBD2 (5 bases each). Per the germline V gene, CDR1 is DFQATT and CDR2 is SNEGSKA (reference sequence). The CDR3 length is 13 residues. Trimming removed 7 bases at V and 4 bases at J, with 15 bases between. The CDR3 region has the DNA TGCAGTGTTATGCCCCTGGGGGCAGATACGCAGTATTTT. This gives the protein CSVMPLGADTQYF.

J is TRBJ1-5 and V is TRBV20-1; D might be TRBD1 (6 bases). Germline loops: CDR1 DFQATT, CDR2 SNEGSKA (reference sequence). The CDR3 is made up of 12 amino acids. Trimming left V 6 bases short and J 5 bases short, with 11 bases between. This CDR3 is CSASAGDQPQHF. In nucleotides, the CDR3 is TGCAGTGCCTCTGCAGGGGATCAGCCCCAGCATTTT.

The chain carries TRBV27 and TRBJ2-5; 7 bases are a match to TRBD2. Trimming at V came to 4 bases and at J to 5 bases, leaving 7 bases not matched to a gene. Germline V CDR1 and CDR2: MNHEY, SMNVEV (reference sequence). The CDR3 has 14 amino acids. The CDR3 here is CASSSPRERETQYF. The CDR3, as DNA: TGTGCCAGCAGTTCCCCGCGGGAGCGGGAGACCCAGTACTTC.

The CDR3 bases are TGCGCCACCAAAATGTGGGTCGACTCCTACGAGCAGTACTTC. The encoded protein is CATKMWVDSYEQYF. The chain carries TRBV10-2 and TRBJ2-7; D is ambiguous. Germline V gives CDR1 WSHSY, CDR2 SAAADI. V lost 10 bases and J 0 bases, leaving 16 bases between the germline ends. The CDR3 totals 14 residues.

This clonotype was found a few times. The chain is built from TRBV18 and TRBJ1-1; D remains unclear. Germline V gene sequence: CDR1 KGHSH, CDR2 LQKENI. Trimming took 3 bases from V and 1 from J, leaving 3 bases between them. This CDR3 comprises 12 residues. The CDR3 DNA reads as TGTGCCAGCTCACCCAGGAACACTGAAGCTTTCTTT. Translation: CASSPRNTEAFF.

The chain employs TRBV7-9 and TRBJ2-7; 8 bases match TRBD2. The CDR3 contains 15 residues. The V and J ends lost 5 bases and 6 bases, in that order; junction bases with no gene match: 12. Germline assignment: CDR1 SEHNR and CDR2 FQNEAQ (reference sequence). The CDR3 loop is CASSTTPGLVGEQYF. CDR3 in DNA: TGTGCCAGCAGCACGACCCCGGGACTAGTGGGCGAGCAGTACTTC.

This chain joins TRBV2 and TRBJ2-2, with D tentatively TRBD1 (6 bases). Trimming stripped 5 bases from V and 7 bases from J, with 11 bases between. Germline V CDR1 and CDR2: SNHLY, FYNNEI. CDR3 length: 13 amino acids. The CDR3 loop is CASSSTGRGELFF. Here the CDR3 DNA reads TGTGCCAGCAGTAGCACAGGGCGCGGGGAGCTGTTTTTT.

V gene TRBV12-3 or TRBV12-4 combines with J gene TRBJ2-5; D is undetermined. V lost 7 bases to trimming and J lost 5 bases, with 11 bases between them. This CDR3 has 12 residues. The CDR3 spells CASTFARETQYF. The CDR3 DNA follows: TGTGCCAGCACCTTTGCGAGGGAGACCCAGTACTTC.

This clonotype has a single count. CDR3 residues: CAWSVATDQPQHF. The CDR3, as DNA: TGTGCCTGGAGTGTCGCCACTGATCAGCCCCAGCATTTT. The chain is built from TRBV30 and TRBJ1-5; unclear D gene. CDR1 and CDR2 (germline): GTSNPN, SVGIG (reference sequence). V lost 0 bases to trimming and J lost 5 bases, with 8 bases between them. The CDR3 extends over 13 amino acids.

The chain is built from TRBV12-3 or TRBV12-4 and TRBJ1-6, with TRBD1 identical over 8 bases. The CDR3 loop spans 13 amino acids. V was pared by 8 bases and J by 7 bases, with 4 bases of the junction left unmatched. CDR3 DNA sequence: TGTGCCAGCCGAACAGGGGGGAATTCACCCCTCCACTTT. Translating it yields CASRTGGNSPLHF.

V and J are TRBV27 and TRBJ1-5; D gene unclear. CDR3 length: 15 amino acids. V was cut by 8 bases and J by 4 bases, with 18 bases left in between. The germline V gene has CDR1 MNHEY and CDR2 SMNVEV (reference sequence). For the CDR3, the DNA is TGTGCCAGCGCTGCAACGGTCGGTCGGAATCAGCCCCAGCATTTT. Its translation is CASAATVGRNQPQHF.

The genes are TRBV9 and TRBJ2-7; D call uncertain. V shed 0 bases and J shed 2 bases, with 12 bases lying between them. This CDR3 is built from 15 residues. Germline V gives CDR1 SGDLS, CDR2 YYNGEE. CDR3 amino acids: CASSVDPGIAYEQYF. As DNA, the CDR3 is TGTGCCAGCAGCGTAGATCCCGGAATCGCCTACGAGCAGTACTTC.

CDR3 DNA sequence: TGCAGCGTTGTCCCCGAGAGAAGCACAGATACGCAGTATTTT. Translated: CSVVPERSTDTQYF. This chain links TRBV29-1 with TRBJ2-3; D remains unclear. Germline values: CDR1 SQVTM, CDR2 ANQGSEA. With 4 bases removed from V and 0 bases from J, the gap between germline ends came to 11 bases. This CDR3 region has 14 residues.

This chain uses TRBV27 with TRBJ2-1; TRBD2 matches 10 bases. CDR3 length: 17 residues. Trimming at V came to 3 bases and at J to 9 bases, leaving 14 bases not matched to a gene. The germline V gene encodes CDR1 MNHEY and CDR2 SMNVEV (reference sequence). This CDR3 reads CASSLGQRGGRVSEQFF. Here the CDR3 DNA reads TGTGCCAGCAGTTTGGGGCAGCGGGGGGGCCGCGTCAGTGAGCAGTTCTTC.

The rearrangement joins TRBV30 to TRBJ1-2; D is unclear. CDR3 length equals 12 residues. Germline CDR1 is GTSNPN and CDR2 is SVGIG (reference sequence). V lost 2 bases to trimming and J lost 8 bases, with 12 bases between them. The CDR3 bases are TGTGCCTGGAGTTCCCCCCGCATAGGCTACACCTTC. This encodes CAWSSPRIGYTF. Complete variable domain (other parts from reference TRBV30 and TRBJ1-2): SQTIHQWPATLVQPVGSPLSLECTVEGTSNPNLYWYRQAAGRGLQLLFYSVGIGQISSEVPQNLSASRPQDRQFILSSKKLLLSDSGFYLCAWSSPRIGYTFGSGTRLTVV.

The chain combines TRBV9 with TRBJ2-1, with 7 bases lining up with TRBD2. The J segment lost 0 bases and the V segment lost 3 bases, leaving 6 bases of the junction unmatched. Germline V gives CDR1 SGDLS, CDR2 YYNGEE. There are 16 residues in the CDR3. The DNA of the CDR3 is TGTGCCAGCAGCGCGGGGGGATGGAGCTCCTACAATGAGCAGTTCTTC. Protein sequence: CASSAGGWSSYNEQFF.

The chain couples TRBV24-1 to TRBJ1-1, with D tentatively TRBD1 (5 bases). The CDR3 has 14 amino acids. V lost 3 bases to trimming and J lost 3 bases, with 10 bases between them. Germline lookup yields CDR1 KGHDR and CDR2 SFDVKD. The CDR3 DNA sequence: TGTGCCACCAGTGATGCGGGACTCGACACTGAAGCTTTCTTT. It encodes CATSDAGLDTEAFF.

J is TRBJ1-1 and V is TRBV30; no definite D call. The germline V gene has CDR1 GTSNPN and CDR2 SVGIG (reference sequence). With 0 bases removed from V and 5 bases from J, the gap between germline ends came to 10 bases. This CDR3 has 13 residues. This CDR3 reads CAWSVPRPTEAFF. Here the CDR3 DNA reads TGTGCCTGGAGTGTCCCCAGGCCAACTGAAGCTTTCTTT.

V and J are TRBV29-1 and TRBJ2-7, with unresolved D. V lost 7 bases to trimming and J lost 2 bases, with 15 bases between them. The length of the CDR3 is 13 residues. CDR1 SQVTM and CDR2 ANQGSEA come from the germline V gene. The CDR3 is CSAADLTPYEQYF. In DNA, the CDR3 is TGCAGCGCTGCCGATCTTACCCCCTACGAGCAGTACTTC.

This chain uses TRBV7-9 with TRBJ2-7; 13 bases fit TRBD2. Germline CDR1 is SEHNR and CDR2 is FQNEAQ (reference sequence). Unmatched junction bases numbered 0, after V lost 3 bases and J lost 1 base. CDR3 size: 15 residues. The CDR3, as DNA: TGTGCCAGCAGCTTGGGACTAGCGGGGTCCTACGAGCAGTACTTC. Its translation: CASSLGLAGSYEQYF.

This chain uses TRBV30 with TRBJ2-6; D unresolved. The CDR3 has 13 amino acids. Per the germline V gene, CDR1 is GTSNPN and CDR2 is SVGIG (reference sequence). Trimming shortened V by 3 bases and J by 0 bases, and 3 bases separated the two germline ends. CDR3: CAWSPSGANVLTF. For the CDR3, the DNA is TGTGCCTGGAGCCCCTCTGGGGCCAACGTCCTGACTTTC.

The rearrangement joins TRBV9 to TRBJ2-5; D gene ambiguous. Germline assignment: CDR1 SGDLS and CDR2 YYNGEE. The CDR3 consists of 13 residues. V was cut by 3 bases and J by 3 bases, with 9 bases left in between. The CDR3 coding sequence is TGTGCCAGCAGCGGTGGCGGAAAAGAGACCCAGTACTTC. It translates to CASSGGGKETQYF.

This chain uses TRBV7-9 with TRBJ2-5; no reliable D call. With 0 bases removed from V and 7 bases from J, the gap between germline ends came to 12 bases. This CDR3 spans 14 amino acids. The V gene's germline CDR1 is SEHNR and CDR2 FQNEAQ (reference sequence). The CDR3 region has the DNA TGTGCCAGCAGCTTAGCGGGCGTCTCGGGGACCCAGTACTTC. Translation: CASSLAGVSGTQYF.

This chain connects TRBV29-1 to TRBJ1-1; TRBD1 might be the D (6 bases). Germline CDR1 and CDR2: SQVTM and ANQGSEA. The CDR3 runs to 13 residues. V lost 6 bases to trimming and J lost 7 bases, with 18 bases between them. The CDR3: CSVPGGGRIEAFF. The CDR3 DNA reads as TGCAGCGTCCCGGGGGGGGGCAGAATTGAAGCTTTCTTT. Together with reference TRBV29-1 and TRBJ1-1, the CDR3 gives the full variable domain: SAVISQKPSRDICQRGTSLTIQCQVDSQVTMMFWYRQQPGQSLTLIATANQGSEATYESGFVIDKFPISRPNLTFSTLTVSNMSPEDSSIYLCSVPGGGRIEAFFGQGTRLTVV.